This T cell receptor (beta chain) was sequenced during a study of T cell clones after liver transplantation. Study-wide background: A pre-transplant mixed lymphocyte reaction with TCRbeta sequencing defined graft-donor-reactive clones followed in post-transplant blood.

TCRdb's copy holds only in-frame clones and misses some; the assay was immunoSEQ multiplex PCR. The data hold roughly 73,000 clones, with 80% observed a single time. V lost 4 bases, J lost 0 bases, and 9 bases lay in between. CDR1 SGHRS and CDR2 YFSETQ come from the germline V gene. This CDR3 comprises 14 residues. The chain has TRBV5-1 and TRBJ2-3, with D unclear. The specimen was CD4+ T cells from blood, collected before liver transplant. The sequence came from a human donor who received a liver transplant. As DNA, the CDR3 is TGCGCCAGCAGCCTGACTGACAGCACAGATACGCAGTATTTT. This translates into CASSLTDSTDTQYF.